These T cell receptor delta chains were read from a single sample in a study of gamma-delta T cells after stem cell transplantation. TCRdb ran CATT on the RT-PCR reads. The sample yields approximately 3,000 delta-chain clones, 2.5% to 3% seen once. The sequenced sample was gamma-delta T cells. The receptors come from a human donor. It is not recorded whose cells these are; they may come from a transplant donor. Both conserved end residues are part of each CDR3. The D gene is left open where the match is weak. Only part of the rows carry a size: once, few, many, or a class if the clone is expanded.

clone_size	d_call	v_call	j_call	cdr3_aa	cdr3_nt
few	TRDD3	TRDV2	TRDJ1	CACDTLLGDTRIPTDKLIF	TGTGCCTGTGACACCCTACTGGGGGATACGCGTATTCCCACCGATAAACTCATCTTT
medium-sized	NA	TRDV2	TRDJ1	CACDTVEELYTDKLIF	TGTGCCTGTGACACCGTGGAGGAGTTATACACCGATAAACTCATCTTT
NA	TRDD3	TRDV1	TRDJ1	CALGALAGDYDKLIF	TGTGCTCTTGGGGCACTGGCGGGGGATTACGATAAACTCATCTTT
NA	NA	TRDV2	TRDJ1	CACDHLLKGTHTDKLIF	TGTGCCTGTGACCACCTTCTAAAGGGAACACACACCGATAAACTCATCTTT
NA	TRDD3	TRDV2	TRDJ1	CACDAVSTGGYENTDKLIF	TGTGCCTGTGACGCCGTTTCGACTGGGGGATACGAGAACACCGATAAACTCATCTTT
large	TRDD3	TRDV2	TRDJ2	CACDTMKGTGLGDGLTAQLFF	TGTGCCTGTGACACTATGAAAGGGACAGGGCTGGGGGATGGTTTGACAGCACAACTCTTCTTT
few	NA	TRDV2	TRDJ1	CACDLWGSRPDKLIF	TGTGCCTGTGACCTCTGGGGATCTCGTCCCGATAAACTCATCTTT
medium-sized	NA	TRDV2	TRDJ1	CACDTVGSGGKGGKLIF	TGTGCCTGTGACACAGTAGGATCGGGGGGCAAAGGTGGTAAACTCATCTTT
NA	TRDD3	TRDV2	TRDJ1	CARDTVDKTGGFTDKLIF	TGTGCCCGTGACACCGTCGACAAAACTGGGGGATTTACCGACAAACTCATCTTT
NA	TRDD3	TRDV2	TRDJ1	CACDTVLGDTDKLIF	TGTGCCTGTGATACCGTACTGGGGGATACCGATAAACTCATCTTT
few	TRDD3	TRDV2	TRDJ1	CACDFLGDIEDKLIF	TGTGCCTGTGACTTTCTGGGGGATATTGAGGATAAACTCATCTTT
few	TRDD3	TRDV2	TRDJ1	CACDFLGDKGDKLIF	TGTGCCTGTGACTTTCTGGGGGATAAGGGCGATAAACTCATCTTT
few	TRDD3	TRDV2	TRDJ1	CACDGLGDTRDTDKLIF	TGTGCCTGTGACGGACTGGGGGATACGCGGGACACCGATAAACTCATCTTT
few	TRDD3	TRDV2	TRDJ1	CACDTLGDTRTDKLIF	TGTGCCTGTGACACCCTGGGGGATACGAGGACCGATAAACTCATCTTT
medium-sized	TRDD3	TRDV2	TRDJ3	CACDAILGDTRKRSSWDTRQMFF	TGTGCCTGTGACGCCATACTGGGGGATACGCGGAAAAGAAGCTCCTGGGACACCCGACAGATGTTTTTC
few	NA	TRDV2	TRDJ1	CACDTLGIHTDKLIF	TGTGCCTGTGACACCCTGGGGATCCACACCGATAAACTCATCTTT
medium-sized	TRDD3	TRDV2	TRDJ1	CACDYTGGRLYTDKLIF	TGTGCCTGTGACTACACTGGGGGCCGCCTGTACACCGATAAACTCATCTTT
NA	TRDD3	TRDV2	TRDJ1	CACDTILGDTRAGDTDKLIF	TGTGCCTGTGACACGATACTGGGGGATACACGTGCTGGGGACACCGATAAACTCATCTTT
NA	TRDD3	TRDV2	TRDJ1	CACDTLGENRYTDKLIF	TGTGCCTGCGACACTCTGGGGGAAAACAGGTACACCGATAAACTCATCTTT
few	TRDD3	TRDV2	TRDJ1	CACEPLGDSTDKLIF	TGTGCCTGTGAGCCGCTGGGGGATTCCACCGATAAACTCATCTTT
NA	TRDD3	TRDV2	TRDJ1	CACDTLGDKSDKLIF	TGTGCCTGTGACACCCTGGGGGATAAGAGCGATAAACTCATCTTT
medium-sized	TRDD3	TRDV2	TRDJ1	CACDTLTGGDTDKLIF	TGTGCCTGTGACACCTTAACTGGGGGAGACACCGATAAACTCATCTTT
few	NA	TRDV2	TRDJ1	CACALLGPYTDKLIF	TGTGCCTGTGCCCTACTGGGCCCGTACACCGATAAACTCATCTTC